Listed here is a single T cell receptor beta chain. The antigen is undetermined. V trimming: 4 bases; J trimming: 5 bases; junction bases outside the gene matches: 8. Germline V CDR1 and CDR2: SGHAT, FQNNGV. This CDR3 region has 14 residues. The data were obtained in a study of shared clonotypes between healthy human individuals. As for the study in general: CD4 naive cells filled three plates per donor, CD4 memory three, CD8 naive two and CD8 memory one. Study-wide findings and caveats: Clonotypes which were not shared had lower generation probabilities than clonotypes that all four donors shared. Four donors held about 5% of naive CD4 clonotypes in common.

Data came from immunoSEQ multiplex PCR; TCRdb stores just in-frame clones and leaves some out. The repertoire consists of about 2.1 million clones, with approximately 94% occurring once and the leading ten covering 1.5% to 2%. Terminally differentiated effector memory CD45RA+ cells were excluded from the naive CD8 cells, which were CD45RO-negative and positively selected for CCR7. Adult donors, all healthy and HIV-negative, had no recent acute infections or vaccinations. The chain joins TRBV11-2 to TRBJ2-7; 7 bases are shared with TRBD1. This sequence originates from a man aged 18 to 30 in good health. Some clones in this sample may be carry-over from other donors' samples. The sample taken for sequencing was naive CD8+ T cells from PBMCs. CDR3 bases: TGTGCCAGCAGCTCTAGAACAGGGGCGGACGAGCAGTACTTC. As protein: CASSSRTGADEQYF.